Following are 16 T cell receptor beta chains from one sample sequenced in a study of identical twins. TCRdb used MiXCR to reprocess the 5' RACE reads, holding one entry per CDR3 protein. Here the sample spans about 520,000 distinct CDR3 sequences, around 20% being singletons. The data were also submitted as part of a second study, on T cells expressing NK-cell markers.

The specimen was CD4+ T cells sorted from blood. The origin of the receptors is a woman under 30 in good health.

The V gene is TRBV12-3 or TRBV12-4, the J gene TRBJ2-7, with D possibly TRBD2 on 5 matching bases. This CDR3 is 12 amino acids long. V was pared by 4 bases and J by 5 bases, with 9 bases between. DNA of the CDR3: TGTGCCAGCAGTTCCCTGAGGGACGAGCAGTACTTC. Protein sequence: CASSSLRDEQYF.

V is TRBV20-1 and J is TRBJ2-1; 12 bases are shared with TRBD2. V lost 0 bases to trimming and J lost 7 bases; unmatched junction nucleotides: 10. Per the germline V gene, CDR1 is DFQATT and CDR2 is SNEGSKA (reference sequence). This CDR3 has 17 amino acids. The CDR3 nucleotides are TGCAGTGCTAGAGATGTGTCTAGCGGGAGGGCCTCGAATGAGCAGTTCTTC. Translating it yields CSARDVSSGRASNEQFF.

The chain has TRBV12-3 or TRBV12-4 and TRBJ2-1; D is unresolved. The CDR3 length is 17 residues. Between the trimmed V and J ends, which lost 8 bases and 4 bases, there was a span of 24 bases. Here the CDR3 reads CASQSIQPSTRYNEQFF. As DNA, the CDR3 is TGTGCCAGCCAGTCTATTCAACCCTCGACTCGATACAATGAGCAGTTCTTC.

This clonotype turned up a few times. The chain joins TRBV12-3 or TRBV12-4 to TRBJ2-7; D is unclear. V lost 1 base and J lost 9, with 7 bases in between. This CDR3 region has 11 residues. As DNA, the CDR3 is TGTGCCAGCAGTTTAGGCCTAGGGCAGTACTTC. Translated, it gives CASSLGLGQYF.

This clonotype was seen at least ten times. CDR3 sequence (DNA): TGTGCCATCAGGGAGCGGGAGTCGGGAGGTGAGCAGTTCTTC. Its translation: CAIRERESGGEQFF. V and J are TRBV10-3 and TRBJ2-1; 8 nucleotides match TRBD2. Germline V gene lookup returns CDR1 ENHRY and CDR2 SYGVKD. This CDR3 is built from 14 residues. The V gene end was trimmed by 6 bases and the J gene end by 9 bases; junction bases not matched to a gene: 10.

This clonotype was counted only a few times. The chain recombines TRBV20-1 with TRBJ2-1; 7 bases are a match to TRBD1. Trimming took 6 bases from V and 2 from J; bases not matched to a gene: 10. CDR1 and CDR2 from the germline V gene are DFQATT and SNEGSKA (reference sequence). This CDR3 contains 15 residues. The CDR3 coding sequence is TGCAGTGCCCCAATTGAGGGGGCACCCTACAATGAGCAGTTCTTC. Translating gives CSAPIEGAPYNEQFF.

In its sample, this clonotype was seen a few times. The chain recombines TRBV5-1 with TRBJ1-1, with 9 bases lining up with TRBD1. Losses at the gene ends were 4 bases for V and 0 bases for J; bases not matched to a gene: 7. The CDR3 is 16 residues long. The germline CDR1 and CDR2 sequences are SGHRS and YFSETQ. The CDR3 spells CASSRGTGRLNTEAFF. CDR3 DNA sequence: TGCGCCAGCAGCCGGGGGACAGGGCGATTGAACACTGAAGCTTTCTTT.

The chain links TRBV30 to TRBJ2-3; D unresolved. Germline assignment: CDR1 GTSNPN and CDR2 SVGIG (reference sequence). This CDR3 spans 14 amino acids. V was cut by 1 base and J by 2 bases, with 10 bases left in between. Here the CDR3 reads CAWSGGIYTDTQYF. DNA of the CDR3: TGTGCCTGGAGTGGTGGAATATACACAGATACGCAGTATTTT.

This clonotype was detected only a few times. The CDR3 region has the DNA TGCGCCAGCAGCTTCGGTCGGACCGGCGTAGGCTACGAGCAGTACTTC. Protein: CASSFGRTGVGYEQYF. The chain is built from TRBV5-1 and TRBJ2-7, with D unclear. CDR1 SGHRS and CDR2 YFSETQ come from the germline V gene. The V and J ends lost 2 bases and 3 bases respectively, with 18 bases between them. This CDR3 region has 16 residues.

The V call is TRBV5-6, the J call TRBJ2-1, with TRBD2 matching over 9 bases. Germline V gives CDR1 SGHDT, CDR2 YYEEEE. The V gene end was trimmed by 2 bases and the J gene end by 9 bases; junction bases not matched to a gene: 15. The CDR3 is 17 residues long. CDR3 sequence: CASSFRWRGRALGEQFF. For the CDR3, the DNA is TGTGCCAGCAGCTTTCGTTGGCGCGGGAGGGCCCTCGGTGAGCAGTTCTTC.

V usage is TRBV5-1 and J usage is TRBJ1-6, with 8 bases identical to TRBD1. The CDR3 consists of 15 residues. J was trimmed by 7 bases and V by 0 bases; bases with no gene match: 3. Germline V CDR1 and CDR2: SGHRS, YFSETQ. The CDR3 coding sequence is TGCGCCAGCAGCTTGGGCGGACAGGGAAATTCACCCCTCCACTTT. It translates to CASSLGGQGNSPLHF.

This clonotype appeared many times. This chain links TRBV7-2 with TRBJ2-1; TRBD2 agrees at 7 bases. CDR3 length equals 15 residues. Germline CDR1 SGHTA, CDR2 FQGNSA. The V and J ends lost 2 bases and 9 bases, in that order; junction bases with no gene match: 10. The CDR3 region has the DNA TGTGCCAGCAGCTTACAAGGACTAGGTCGCGGTGAGCAGTTCTTC. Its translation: CASSLQGLGRGEQFF. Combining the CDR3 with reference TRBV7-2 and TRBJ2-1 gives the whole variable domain GAGVSQSPSNKVTEKGKDVELRCDPISGHTALYWYRQSLGQGLEFLIYFQGNSAPDKSGLPSDRFSAERTGGSVSTLTIQRTQQEDSAVYLCASSLQGLGRGEQFFGPGTRLTVL.

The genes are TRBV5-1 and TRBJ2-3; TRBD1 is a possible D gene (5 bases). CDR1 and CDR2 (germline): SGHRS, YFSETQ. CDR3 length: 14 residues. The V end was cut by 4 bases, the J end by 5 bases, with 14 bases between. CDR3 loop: CASSRGPDRDTQYF. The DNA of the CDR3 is TGCGCCAGCAGCAGGGGCCCGGACCGAGATACGCAGTATTTT.

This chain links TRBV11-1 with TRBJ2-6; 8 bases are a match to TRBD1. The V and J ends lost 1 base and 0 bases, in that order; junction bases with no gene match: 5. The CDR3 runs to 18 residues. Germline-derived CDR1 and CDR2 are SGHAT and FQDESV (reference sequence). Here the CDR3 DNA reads TGTGCCAGCAGCTTAGTTGCAGGGGGCAGCTCTGGGGCCAACGTCCTGACTTTC. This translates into CASSLVAGGSSGANVLTF.

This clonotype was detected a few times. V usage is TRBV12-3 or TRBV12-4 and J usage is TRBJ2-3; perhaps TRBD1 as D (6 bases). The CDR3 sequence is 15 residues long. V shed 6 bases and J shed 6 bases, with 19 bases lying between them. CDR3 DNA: TGTGCCAGCAGCCGAAACCGGGACACTAAGGATACGCAGTATTTT. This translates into CASSRNRDTKDTQYF.

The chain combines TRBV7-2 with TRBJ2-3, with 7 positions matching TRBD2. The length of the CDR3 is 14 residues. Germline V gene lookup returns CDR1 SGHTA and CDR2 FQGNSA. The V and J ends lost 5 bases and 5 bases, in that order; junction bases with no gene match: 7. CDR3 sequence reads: CASSERAGRDTQYF. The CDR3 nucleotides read TGTGCCAGCAGCGAAAGAGCGGGGAGAGATACGCAGTATTTT. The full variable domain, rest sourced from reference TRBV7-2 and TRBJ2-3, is GAGVSQSPSNKVTEKGKDVELRCDPISGHTALYWYRQSLGQGLEFLIYFQGNSAPDKSGLPSDRFSAERTGGSVSTLTIQRTQQEDSAVYLCASSERAGRDTQYFGPGTRLTVL.